The clone carrying this T cell receptor (beta chain) was picked up many times. Its antigen is still unknown. This specimen comes from a study of CD8 T cells in ankylosing spondylitis. Broader study findings: Some of these motif variants have turned up before, in reports on reactive arthritis synovial fluid and blood.

TCRdb redid the calling of the 5' RACE reads with MiXCR, one entry per CDR3 protein. The sample gives 40,000 or so distinct CDR3 sequences, about a tenth of which show up once; about a sixth is in the top ten. The TCR was taken from a male donor with ankylosing spondylitis or in good health (not recorded which). The source material was blood, either unsorted or a sorted T cell fraction (not recorded which).

CDR3 sequence (DNA): TGTGCCACCAGTGATTTGCCCGGGGTCAAAAACATTCAGTACTTC. Its protein is CATSDLPGVKNIQYF. This chain uses TRBV24-1 with TRBJ2-4; D may be TRBD2 (5 bases). CDR1 and CDR2 (germline): KGHDR, SFDVKD. Trimming cost V 0 bases and J 3 bases, with 8 bases left between them. This CDR3 region has 15 residues.